The clone carrying this T cell receptor (beta chain) was seen repeatedly, ten times or more. These data belong to a study of identical twins. The CDR3 extends over 11 amino acids. V was pared by 6 bases and J by 16 bases, with 4 bases of the junction left unmatched. Unique molecular identifiers were present on cDNA, and template switching added a universal primer site. TCRdb redid the calling of the 5' RACE reads with MiXCR, one entry per CDR3 protein. The sample consists of approximately 700,000 distinct CDR3 sequences, approximately 6.1% of them appearing once. The clonotype comes from a man between 18 and 35 years old in good health. Sequenced sample: naive T cells sorted from blood. The rearrangement joins TRBV12-3 or TRBV12-4 to TRBJ2-1; 12 positions agree with TRBD2. CDR3 loop: CASREGLAGFF. CDR3 nucleotides: TGTGCCAGCAGAGAAGGACTAGCGGGATTCTTC.